The present TCR beta chain was sequenced within a study of CD4 T cells in relation to SARS-CoV-2 and coronaviruses. Study context: Convalescent donors were aged about 21 to 75, with median around 37 years. Shared crossreactive spike epitopes were mapped to their HLA restriction.

The CDR3 length is 15 residues. With V trimmed by 5 bases and J by 6 bases, 6 bases remained unmatched. From germline, CDR1 is KGHDR and CDR2 SFDVKD. Study-level results: Crossreactivity was assessed only for spike protein, not other viral proteins. Compared with monoreactive clones, crossreactive clones showed significantly weaker SARS-CoV-2 expansion.

Only in-frame clones appear in the TCRdb table, and some are missing; sequencing was by immunoSEQ multiplex PCR. The profile shows about 47,000 clones, 82% of them singletons. Only a few counts were recorded for this clone. Its matching antigen is unknown. The sample taken for sequencing was naive CD4+ T cells from PBMCs, cultured in vitro. Indicated subset: naive CD4+ T cells isolated by negative enrichment. The TCR was taken from an adult with COVID-19. The chain links TRBV24-1 to TRBJ2-2; 9 bases line up with TRBD1. CDR3 sequence (DNA): TGTGCCACCAGTGCCGCCGGGACAGGGTCCGGGGAGCTGTTTTTT. Its protein product is CATSAAGTGSGELFF.